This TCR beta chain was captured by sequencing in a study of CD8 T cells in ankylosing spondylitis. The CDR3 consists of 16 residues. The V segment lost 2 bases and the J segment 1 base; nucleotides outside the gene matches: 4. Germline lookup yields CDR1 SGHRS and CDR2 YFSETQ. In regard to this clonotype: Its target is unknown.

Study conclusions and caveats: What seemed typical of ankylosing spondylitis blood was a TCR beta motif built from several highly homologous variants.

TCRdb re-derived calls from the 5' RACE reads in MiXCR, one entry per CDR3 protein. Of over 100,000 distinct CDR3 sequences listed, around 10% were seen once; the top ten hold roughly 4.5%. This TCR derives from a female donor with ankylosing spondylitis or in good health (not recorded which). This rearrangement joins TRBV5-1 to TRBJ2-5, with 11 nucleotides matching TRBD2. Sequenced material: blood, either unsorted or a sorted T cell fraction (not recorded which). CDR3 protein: CASSLLAGAIQETQYF. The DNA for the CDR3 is TGCGCCAGCAGCTTACTAGCGGGGGCCATCCAAGAGACCCAGTACTTC.